A single sample is the source of the 18 T cell receptor beta chains below, sequenced in a study of blood T cell repertoires in COVID-19. Method: immunoSEQ multiplex PCR; TCRdb's copy keeps in-frame clones and lacks some. This table has about 220,000 clones, around 80% appearing once. Sequenced material: peripheral blood. Receptors originate from a man aged 30 to 45 with active or convalescent COVID-19.

A few counts support this clone. The rearrangement uses TRBV4-2 and TRBJ1-2; TRBD1 matches at 7 bases. Germline CDR1 and CDR2: LGHNA and YNFKEQ. After removal of 3 bases from V and 2 bases from J, the junction contained 6 bases not matched to a gene. The CDR3 extends over 15 amino acids. CDR3 nucleotides: TGTGCCAGCAGCCACCCGGGACAGCGAAACTATGGCTACACCTTC. It translates to CASSHPGQRNYGYTF.

The chain couples TRBV5-1 to TRBJ2-2; D is perhaps TRBD2 (6 bases). This CDR3 comprises 16 residues. Germline values: CDR1 SGHRS, CDR2 YFSETQ. V was clipped by 0 bases and J by 0 bases, with 9 bases between them. The CDR3 nucleotides read TGCGCCAGCAGCTTGGGGGACTTATCGAACACCGGGGAGCTGTTTTTT. Translated, it gives CASSLGDLSNTGELFF.

The V call is TRBV7-2, the J call TRBJ1-6; no definite D call. CDR3 length equals 12 residues. The germline V gene has CDR1 SGHTA and CDR2 FQGNSA. V lost 7 bases, J lost 4 bases, and 5 bases lay in between. The CDR3 reads CASKLYNSPLHF. CDR3 bases: TGTGCCAGCAAATTATATAATTCACCCCTCCACTTT.

This sequence joins TRBV14 and TRBJ2-5, with unresolved D. The CDR3 runs 13 residues. V was trimmed by 4 bases and J by 7 bases, leaving 13 bases between them. Germline loops: CDR1 SGHDN, CDR2 FVKESK. The chain's CDR3 is CASSPTAPGTQYF. Here the CDR3 DNA reads TGTGCCAGCAGCCCAACGGCCCCGGGGACCCAGTACTTC. The variable domain in full, completed from reference TRBV14 and TRBJ2-5, reads EAGVTQFPSHSVIEKGQTVTLRCDPISGHDNLYWYRRVMGKEIKFLLHFVKESKQDESGMPNNRFLAERTGGTYSTLKVQPAELEDSGVYFCASSPTAPGTQYFGPGTRLLVL.

The table lists this clone with a few counts. This chain joins TRBV18 and TRBJ1-2; D not resolved. In germline, CDR1 is KGHSH, CDR2 LQKENI. The CDR3 is 13 amino acids. V lost 3 bases to trimming and J lost 4 bases, with 9 bases between them. The CDR3 loop reads CASSPGRGYGYTF. The CDR3 DNA is TGTGCCAGCTCACCGGGCCGGGGCTATGGCTACACCTTC. The variable domain in full, with the rest retrieved from reference TRBV18 and TRBJ1-2, is NAGVMQNPRHLVRRRGQEARLRCSPMKGHSHVYWYRQLPEEGLKFMVYLQKENIIDESGMPKERFSAEFPKEGPSILRIQQVVRGDSAAYFCASSPGRGYGYTFGSGTRLTVV.

This clone was observed once. The CDR3 DNA sequence: TGCGCCAGCAGCTCGATAAGGGGATTGGTCTACGAGCAGTACTTC. Encoded protein: CASSSIRGLVYEQYF. This rearrangement joins TRBV5-1 to TRBJ2-7, with D possibly matching TRBD1 (5 bases). From germline, CDR1 is SGHRS and CDR2 YFSETQ. Between the trimmed V and J ends, which lost 3 bases and 3 bases, there was a span of 16 bases. This CDR3 is 15 amino acids long.

This chain joins TRBV4-1 and TRBJ2-3; tentative D call: TRBD2 (5 bases). Per germline, CDR1 MGHRA and CDR2 YSYEKL. CDR3 size: 16 residues. Trimming left V 3 bases short and J 2 bases short, with 15 bases between. CDR3 loop: CASSHTGVTPTDTQYF. As DNA, the CDR3 is TGCGCCAGCAGCCACACCGGGGTTACACCCACAGATACGCAGTATTTT.

The chain links TRBV30 to TRBJ2-3; 11 bases are shared with TRBD1. CDR1 and CDR2 from the germline V gene are GTSNPN and SVGIG (reference sequence). J gave up 8 bases and V 5 bases, and 9 bases lay outside the gene matches. The CDR3 has 14 amino acids. CDR3 loop: CAWVGTGGFGTQYF. For the CDR3, the DNA is TGTGCCTGGGTGGGGACAGGGGGGTTTGGTACGCAGTATTTT.

J is TRBJ2-1 and V is TRBV19; D is perhaps TRBD2 (6 bases). The CDR3 spans 14 residues. V lost 4 bases and J 6 bases, leaving 13 bases between the germline ends. Germline-derived CDR1 and CDR2 are LNHDA and SQIVND (reference sequence). The CDR3 DNA reads as TGTGCCAGTAGTACCTCGAGCGGGTCCAATGAGCAGTTCTTC. The encoded protein is CASSTSSGSNEQFF.

The gene calls are TRBV19 and TRBJ1-2; D is perhaps TRBD1 (6 bases). Trimming cost V 5 bases and J 2 bases, with 12 bases left between them. The CDR3 length is 14 residues. The germline CDR1 and CDR2 sequences are LNHDA and SQIVND (reference sequence). The CDR3 coding sequence is TGTGCCAGTAGTGGGGCAGGGGAGAACTATGGCTACACCTTC. As protein: CASSGAGENYGYTF.

DNA of the CDR3: TGTGCCAGCACTCCGAGACAGGGGGCCTTTGAGCAGTTCTTC. This encodes CASTPRQGAFEQFF. The chain links TRBV6-5 to TRBJ2-1; 10 bases are shared with TRBD1. Germline-derived CDR1 and CDR2 are MNHEY and SVGAGI. V trimming: 7 bases; J trimming: 9 bases; junction bases outside the gene matches: 9. The CDR3 length is 14 residues.

In its sample, this clone was seen once. The V and J genes are TRBV9 and TRBJ2-1, with D perhaps TRBD1 (6 bases). Germline V lookup: CDR1 SGDLS, CDR2 YYNGEE. CDR3 size: 13 residues. The V end lost 1 base, the J end lost 4 bases, and 6 bases lay between the germline ends. The CDR3 spells CASSVQGYNEQFF. DNA of the CDR3: TGTGCCAGCAGCGTACAGGGGTACAATGAGCAGTTCTTC.

The CDR3 region has the DNA TGTGCCAGCAGCCGAGAGACCCAGTACTTC. The encoded protein is CASSRETQYF. The gene calls are TRBV12-3 or TRBV12-4 and TRBJ2-5; D is ambiguous. The CDR3 contains 10 residues. V was cut by 6 bases and J by 4 bases, with 3 bases left in between.

The chain has TRBV4-1 and TRBJ2-1; tentative D call: TRBD2 (5 bases). The V and J ends lost 0 bases and 7 bases respectively, with 19 bases between them. Germline loops: CDR1 MGHRA, CDR2 YSYEKL. CDR3 size: 17 residues. The CDR3 nucleotides read TGCGCCAGCAGCCAAGATAATTCGGACTGGCGAGTAAATGAGCAGTTCTTC. Translated, it gives CASSQDNSDWRVNEQFF.

The chain uses TRBV29-1 and TRBJ2-1, with a weak D call TRBD2 (5 bases). V was pared by 2 bases and J by 13 bases, with 9 bases between. This CDR3 spans 10 amino acids. Looked up from germline, CDR1 is SQVTM and CDR2 is ANQGSEA. The CDR3: CSVERGNQFF. CDR3 nucleotides: TGCAGCGTTGAACGAGGGAATCAGTTCTTC.

The chain is built from TRBV5-5 and TRBJ1-1; no clear D. The CDR3 loop spans 15 amino acids. Trimming pared 4 bases from V and 0 bases from J, leaving 13 bases between. Germline CDR1 reads SGHKS; CDR2 reads YYEKEE (reference sequence). The CDR3 sequence is CASSTSPGLNTEAFF. Written as DNA, the CDR3 is TGTGCCAGCAGCACCTCCCCAGGCTTGAACACTGAAGCTTTCTTT.

This clone was seen just once. The chain combines TRBV18 with TRBJ2-1; TRBD2 agrees at 9 bases. V shed 1 base, J shed 7 bases, and the junction held 5 bases outside the gene matches. Germline V CDR1 and CDR2: KGHSH, LQKENI. The CDR3 is made up of 15 amino acids. The CDR3 DNA reads as TGTGCCAGCTCACCACTAGCGGGGGCCCTGAATGAGCAGTTCTTC. This encodes CASSPLAGALNEQFF.

The rearrangement links TRBV5-1 to TRBJ2-1, with TRBD1 matching 8 bases. CDR1 SGHRS and CDR2 YFSETQ come from the germline V gene. CDR3 length: 15 amino acids. The junction had 2 bases not matched to a gene; V was cut back by 0 bases and J by 3 bases. The CDR3, as DNA: TGCGCCAGCAGCTTGGGGACAGGGAGCTACAATGAGCAGTTCTTC. Translated: CASSLGTGSYNEQFF.